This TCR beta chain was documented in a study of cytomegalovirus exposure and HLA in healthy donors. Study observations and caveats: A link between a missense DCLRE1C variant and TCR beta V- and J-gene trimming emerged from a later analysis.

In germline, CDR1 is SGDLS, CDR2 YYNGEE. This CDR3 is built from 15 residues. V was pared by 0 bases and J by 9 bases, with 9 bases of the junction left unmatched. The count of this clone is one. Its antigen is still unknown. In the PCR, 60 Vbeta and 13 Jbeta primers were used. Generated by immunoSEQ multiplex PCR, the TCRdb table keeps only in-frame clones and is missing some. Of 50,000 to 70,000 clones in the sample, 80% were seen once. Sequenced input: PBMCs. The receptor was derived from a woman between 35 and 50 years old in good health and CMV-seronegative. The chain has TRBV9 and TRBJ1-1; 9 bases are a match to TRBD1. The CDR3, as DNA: TGTGCCAGCAGCGTAGAACCTCCGGGACAGGGAAAAGCTTTCTTT. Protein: CASSVEPPGQGKAFF.